These T cell receptor beta chains were read from a single sample in a study of blood T cell repertoires in COVID-19. Produced via immunoSEQ multiplex PCR; TCRdb's table is partial and in-frame only. The sample shows about 97,000 clones, 70% to 80% of them seen only once. The sample consisted of peripheral blood. All receptors come from a man in his sixties with active or convalescent COVID-19. The conserved cysteine and the conserved F or W are not part of the CDR3 here.

len	v_gene	CDR3aa
12	TRBV28	ASRRTGHNSPLH
13	TRBV28	ASLNLGQGGYEQY
13	TRBV5-1	ASSLVQGANNEQF
11	TRBV2	ASNWGRETEAF
11	TRBV18	ASSIDRIETQY
14	TRBV28	ASSPGPLLATGELF
12	TRBV3-1/TRBV3-2	ASSQLGTITEAF
10	TRBV12-3/TRBV12-4	ASSLLEETQY
15	TRBV5-5	ASSSGLAGGHQETQY
11	TRBV12-3/TRBV12-4	ASSLLADYGYT
12	TRBV4-3	ASGAGTGGTEAF
12	TRBV10-3	AISEGRDGETQY
16	TRBV11-2	ASSFSTLAGDYTDTQY
12	TRBV19	ASSTAGGPLEQY
13	TRBV19	ASIPGQGANYGYT
12	TRBV28	ASSLFTGGRGYT
13	TRBV28	ASSFSSTGRTEAF
10	TRBV10-2	ASSASSYEQY
15	TRBV5-1	ASSLSTGGRGTDTQY
9	TRBV19	ASGQDYGYT
16	TRBV3-1/TRBV3-2	ASSQLTTSGRNTGELF
14	TRBV7-2	ASSLGLAGGGNTQY
14	TRBV19	ASKGGVLANTGELF
14	TRBV5-8	ASSWAGTGKYQPQH
11	TRBV11-3	ASSSYGGNEQF
11	TRBV7-2	ASSPGGYEKLF
14	TRBV10-1	ASSDGGTGATDTQY
11	TRBV9	ASSAEPGLAQY
13	TRBV20-1	SASTRDRGSDTQY
13	TRBV9	ASSVSTTRVNEQF
11	TRBV12-5	ASGAGEYNEQF
15	TRBV4-3	ASSQEYRRGPPWGQF
11	TRBV7-2	ASREPSWAEQF
11	TRBV20-1	SASQGGLYGYT
14	TRBV19	ASRWIGRESNQPQH
10	TRBV5-1	ASSLVSNEQF
14	TRBV24-1	ATSDRQVDQKETQY
12	TRBV6-5	ASTTGDSSEKLF
15	TRBV6-2/TRBV6-3	ASSLAEGIPMNTEAF
13	TRBV7-2	ASSLPGQRSRGYT
11	TRBV4-3	ASSQARGQPQH
17	TRBV7-5	ARSSPTRDRQGAVYGYT
9	TRBV30	AWSERTEAF
13	TRBV7-3	ASSLLAGEFNEQF
14	TRBV7-2	ASSLASRGSNQPQH
12	TRBV29-1	SVAEGTSTDTQY
17	TRBV11-2	ASSLGGRRQGAGANVLT
11	TRBV6-1	ASSEQRPGELF